Listed below are T cell receptor beta chains from one sample, sequenced in a study of vaccination and CD4 T cells after COVID-19. TCRdb re-analysed the PCR reads in MiXCR, keeping a single row per CDR3 protein. The sample holds some 21,000 distinct CDR3 sequences, about 38% seen once. Antigens of these TCRs are unknown. Sequences were obtained from cultured CD4+ T cells from blood. These receptors were taken from a human donor with COVID-19. CDR3s include the opening cysteine and the closing phenylalanine or tryptophan. The D gene is left open where the match is weak. A row's size may be missing; if present it is once, few, many or a size class.

TRBJ2-7 TRBD1 - TRBV11-2 TGTGCCAGCAGCTTAGCGGACAGGGGCTACGAGCAGTACTTC CASSLADRGYEQYF
TRBJ1-5 - few TRBV6-2/TRBV6-3 TGTGCCAGTCAAGAGTCGGGCAATCAGCCCCAGCATTTT CASQESGNQPQHF
TRBJ1-3 - - TRBV27 TGTGCCAGTTCGGCGTGGTCTGGAAACACCATATATTTT CASSAWSGNTIYF
TRBJ1-1 - - TRBV2 TGTGCCAGCAGTGAAGCCGCAAGGAACACTGAAGCTTTCTTT CASSEAARNTEAFF
TRBJ1-1 - - TRBV7-2 TGTGCCAGCAGCCAGAGGGGGGCCACTGAAGCTTTCTTT CASSQRGATEAFF
TRBJ1-5 - - TRBV5-1 TGCGCCAGCAGCTTGGGGACAGGCAATCAGCCCCAGCATTTT CASSLGTGNQPQHF
TRBJ2-5 TRBD1 - TRBV7-8 TGTGCCAGCAGCGACCGACAGGGGTCCATTGAGACCCAGTACTTC CASSDRQGSIETQYF
TRBJ2-1 - - TRBV15 TGTGCCACCAGCAGAGGAGGGGTAAGTGAGCAGTTCTTC CATSRGGVSEQFF
TRBJ2-2 TRBD1 - TRBV5-4 TGTGCCTTAGGGACAGGGGGCCCGACCGGGGAGCTGTTTTTT CALGTGGPTGELFF
TRBJ2-1 TRBD2 - TRBV19 TGTGCCAGTGGGAATGTGGCTAGCGGGGCGTATGAGCAGTTCTTC CASGNVASGAYEQFF
TRBJ1-6 TRBD1 - TRBV19 TGTGCCAGTAATCGAGACAGGGGAACTAATTCACCCCTCCACTTT CASNRDRGTNSPLHF
TRBJ2-5 TRBD2 - TRBV29-1 TGCACGGTCATAGCGGGGGGGTGGGAGACCCAGTACTTC CTVIAGGWETQYF
TRBJ1-2 TRBD1 - TRBV4-2 TGTGCCAGCAGCCGGGACAGTAACTATGGCTACACCTTC CASSRDSNYGYTF
TRBJ2-7 - - TRBV10-2 TGCGCCAGCCGGTCCCAGGGGAGAGGAGAGCAGTACTTC CASRSQGRGEQYF
TRBJ2-2 TRBD1 - TRBV5-4 TGTGCCAGCAGCGCCGGCCGGGACAGGAGCACCGGGGAGCTGTTTTTT CASSAGRDRSTGELFF
TRBJ2-3 TRBD2 few TRBV7-8 TGTGCCAGCAGCTTAGTCGCGGGGGGGTGGGCAGATACGCAGTATTTT CASSLVAGGWADTQYF
TRBJ2-3 - - TRBV6-1 TGTGCCAGCAGTGACCCGGCAGGGGCGTCGAATACGCAGTATTTT CASSDPAGASNTQYF
TRBJ1-2 - few TRBV19 TGTGCCAGTAGTGATGTAGGGGCCCGGGGGTATGGCTACACCTTC CASSDVGARGYGYTF
TRBJ2-5 TRBD2 few TRBV15 TGTGCCACCTCTGGGGCTAGCGGGGGGGGAGAGACCCAGTACTTC CATSGASGGGETQYF
TRBJ2-1 - - TRBV6-1 TGTGCCAGCAGTAACCCTAATAGGGTGAATGAGCAGTTCTTC CASSNPNRVNEQFF
TRBJ1-2 - - TRBV5-1 TGCGCCAGCAGCTTATCTCAGGCGGATTATGGCTACACCTTC CASSLSQADYGYTF
TRBJ2-7 - - TRBV12-3/TRBV12-4 TGTGCCAGCAGTTTTCGGGGGAGGAGCTCCTACGAGCAGTACTTC CASSFRGRSSYEQYF
TRBJ1-5 - few TRBV6-1 TGTGCCAGCAAAGGTCAAGGGTTAGGTCAGCCCCAGCATTTT CASKGQGLGQPQHF
TRBJ2-5 TRBD2 - TRBV20-1 TGCAGTGCCGAGGGACTAGATAGGGAGACCCAGTACTTC CSAEGLDRETQYF
TRBJ1-1 - - TRBV11-2 TGTGCCAGCAGAATACAGGGACCTGAAGCTTTCTTT CASRIQGPEAFF
TRBJ2-2 - few TRBV2 TGTGCCAGCAGTCCTGAGTCCGGGGAGCTGTTTTTT CASSPESGELFF
TRBJ1-5 - - TRBV20-1 TGCAGTGCTAGGACACCGATCAATCAGCCCCAGCATTTT CSARTPINQPQHF
TRBJ2-5 TRBD2 few TRBV6-5 TGTGCCAGCAGTTATGGGACTAGCGGGGGCCAAGAGACCCAGTACTTC CASSYGTSGGQETQYF
TRBJ2-2 - - TRBV7-7 TGTGCTAGCAGCTTTGGCCAGGGGAACGGGGAGCTGTTTTTT CASSFGQGNGELFF